This TCR beta chain stems from a study of control samples from healthy donors and cancer patients (dated by TCRdb to the early 2020s). With regard to this clone: This receptor's antigen is unknown. One base away there is no much larger clone; base qualities are not given.

The protocol used for the library was the immunoSEQ multiplex PCR assay. Not all clones reach the TCRdb copy of this immuneACCESS table, which keeps in-frame sequences only. Checked studies attribute under half of the gap to unresolved V genes and leave the rest unexplained. Recorded for this sample are about 160,000 clones; nearly 96% of them occurred a single time. The ten top clones hold 0.85% to 1.3% of the sample. Specimen: blood. The sequence derives from a woman in her 30s in good health.

The DNA sequence reads TGTGCCAGTAGTATTGCGGAGACCCAGTACTTC. The encoded protein is CASSIAETQYF. The rearrangement combines TRBV19 with TRBJ2-5, with no reliable assignment of the D segment. V is shortened by 3 bases, J by 5 bases, and the region joining them spans 4 bases. The CDR3 sequence holds 11 residues, the cysteine and phenylalanine included. The only DNA kept is the CDR3, 33 bases in frame from the first base. From the germline V gene (reference sequence), CDR1 is LNHDA and CDR2 is SQIVND. The reference TRBV19 and TRBJ2-5 proteins fill in what lies around the CDR3, so the full variable domain reads DGGITQSPKYLFRKEGQNVTLSCEQNLNHDAMYWYRQDPGQGLRLIYYSQIVNDFQKGDIAEGYSVSREKKESFPLTVTSAQKNPTAFYLCASSIAETQYFGPGTRLLVL.